One sample yielded the 30 T cell receptor beta chains listed below, sequenced in a study of OX40 agonist ivuxolimab in advanced cancers. Only in-frame clones appear in the TCRdb table, and some are missing; sequencing was by immunoSEQ multiplex PCR. The table records some 40,000 clones, more than 70% of them present only once. Sequences were derived from CD4+ or CD8+ T cells sorted from blood, sampled in a trial of the OX40 agonist ivuxolimab. The receptor source for this set is an adult with an advanced solid tumor such as melanoma, head and neck, liver or kidney cancer.

This sequence joins TRBV5-1 and TRBJ2-1; 10 nucleotides align to TRBD2. This CDR3 is built from 17 residues. Germline V lookup: CDR1 SGHRS, CDR2 YFSETQ. Trimming cost V 3 bases and J 4 bases; bases outside gene matches: 10. CDR3 sequence reads: CASSWPPGTSAYNEQFF. DNA for the CDR3: TGCGCCAGCAGCTGGCCTCCTGGGACTAGCGCGTACAATGAGCAGTTCTTC.

The chain has TRBV7-9 and TRBJ1-2; D may be TRBD1 (5 bases). The germline CDR1 and CDR2 sequences are SEHNR and FQNEAQ (reference sequence). V was shortened by 11 bases and J by 5 bases, with 15 bases between the two germline ends. CDR3 length: 12 amino acids. Written as DNA, the CDR3 is TGTGCCCATGGGGAGGGGACTTATGGCTACACCTTC. It codes for CAHGEGTYGYTF.

The chain combines TRBV5-1 with TRBJ2-5; D might be TRBD2 (6 bases). V gave up 3 bases and J gave up 1 base, with 13 bases separating them. The CDR3 totals 15 residues. Germline loops: CDR1 SGHRS, CDR2 YFSETQ. The CDR3 DNA is TGCGCCAGCAGCTGGACTAAGACAGCCCAAGAGACCCAGTACTTC. This gives the protein CASSWTKTAQETQYF.

The chain has TRBV2 and TRBJ1-2; D not certain. The V and J ends lost 10 bases and 8 bases respectively, with 14 bases between them. Germline loops: CDR1 SNHLY, CDR2 FYNNEI. The CDR3 spans 11 residues. The CDR3 loop reads CATRRGSGYTF. As DNA, the CDR3 is TGTGCCACCAGGCGGGGAAGCGGCTACACCTTC.

The rearrangement joins TRBV2 to TRBJ1-4; D remains unclear. The CDR3 is made up of 15 amino acids. Per the germline V gene, CDR1 is SNHLY and CDR2 is FYNNEI. The V end lost 3 bases, the J end lost 3 bases, and 11 bases lay between the germline ends. CDR3 sequence (DNA): TGTGCCAGCAGTGAGTCCAGGCGATCTAATGAAAAACTGTTTTTT. The encoded protein is CASSESRRSNEKLFF.

This rearrangement joins TRBV19 to TRBJ2-7, with TRBD2 matching over 9 bases. Germline V lookup: CDR1 LNHDA, CDR2 SQIVND (reference sequence). V shed 6 bases, J shed 1 base, and the junction held 10 bases outside the gene matches. This CDR3 is built from 16 residues. The CDR3 DNA reads as TGTGCCAGTAGCCCAATGCCGGGACTAGCATCCTACGAGCAGTACTTC. It encodes CASSPMPGLASYEQYF.

This chain links TRBV27 with TRBJ2-3; possibly TRBD1 for D (6 bases). The germline gives CDR1 MNHEY, CDR2 SMNVEV (reference sequence). The length of the CDR3 is 12 residues. V was clipped by 5 bases and J by 5 bases, with 8 bases between them. The chain's CDR3 is CASSIQGDTQYF. CDR3 DNA sequence: TGTGCCAGCAGTATACAGGGAGATACGCAGTATTTT.

The chain is built from TRBV6-5 and TRBJ2-1; D is ambiguous. Germline V gene data show CDR1 as MNHEY and CDR2 as SVGAGI. Trimming cost V 0 bases and J 5 bases, with 8 bases left between them. The CDR3 totals 14 residues. The CDR3 protein is CASSYSSSNNEQFF. CDR3 DNA: TGTGCCAGCAGTTACTCATCTAGTAACAATGAGCAGTTCTTC.

The chain uses TRBV11-2 and TRBJ1-5; D is unresolved. Germline CDR1 is SGHAT and CDR2 is FQNNGV. Trimming shortened V by 6 bases and J by 0 bases, and 6 bases separated the two germline ends. The CDR3 totals 13 residues. CDR3 DNA sequence: TGTGCCAGCAGGTTCAATAGCAATCAGCCCCAGCATTTT. It is translated as CASRFNSNQPQHF.

The chain links TRBV29-1 to TRBJ2-6; 12 nucleotides align to TRBD2. The CDR3 has 17 residues. Per germline, CDR1 SQVTM and CDR2 ANQGSEA. Trimming took 6 bases from V and 0 from J; bases not matched to a gene: 6. In DNA form, the CDR3 reads TGCAGCGTCCTAGGACTAGCGGGGACCTCTGGGGCCAACGTCCTGACTTTC. Protein: CSVLGLAGTSGANVLTF.

This chain joins TRBV27 and TRBJ1-1, with a weak D call TRBD1 (5 bases). The CDR3 is made up of 14 amino acids. Trimming left V 6 bases short and J 2 bases short, with 13 bases between. Germline V lookup: CDR1 MNHEY, CDR2 SMNVEV (reference sequence). The CDR3 loop is CASRPQDINTEAFF. The CDR3 DNA reads TGTGCCAGCAGACCACAGGATATTAACACTGAAGCTTTCTTT.

This clone showed up just once. One end of the junction fails to match germline, which may point to a read error. This sequence joins TRBV15 and TRBJ2-7; 7 positions match TRBD1. The CDR3 is 14 amino acids. Germline values: CDR1 LNHNV, CDR2 YYDKDF (reference sequence). The CDR3 is CAASREQGSYEQYF. DNA of the CDR3: TGTGCCGCCAGCAGAGAACAGGGGAGCTACGAGCAGTACTTC.

This CDR3 is CASSPNRDSNTGELFF. The CDR3, as DNA: TGCGCCAGCAGCCCCAACCGGGACAGTAACACCGGGGAGCTGTTTTTT. V is TRBV5-1 and J is TRBJ2-2; 7 bases agree with TRBD1. The CDR3 has 16 residues. Unmatched junction bases numbered 8, after V lost 4 bases and J lost 2 bases. CDR1 is SGHRS and CDR2 is YFSETQ in the germline V gene.

V is TRBV2 and J is TRBJ1-5; D is perhaps TRBD1 (6 bases). The CDR3 runs to 15 residues. V was trimmed by 0 bases and J by 2 bases, leaving 8 bases between them. The germline V gene has CDR1 SNHLY and CDR2 FYNNEI. CDR3 protein: CASSEARGGNQPQHF. The CDR3 region has the DNA TGTGCCAGCAGTGAAGCCAGGGGTGGCAATCAGCCCCAGCATTTT.

This rearrangement joins TRBV7-3 to TRBJ2-3; 10 nucleotides align to TRBD2. V gave up 5 bases and J gave up 5 bases; unmatched junction bases: 7. The CDR3 has 15 residues. Germline V lookup: CDR1 SGHTA, CDR2 FQGTGA. The CDR3 DNA reads as TGTGCCAGCAGCCTGAGCGGGGGGGCCTTAGATACGCAGTATTTT. This translates into CASSLSGGALDTQYF.

This chain uses TRBV29-1 with TRBJ2-3, with TRBD2 matching 11 bases. The V gene's germline CDR1 is SQVTM and CDR2 ANQGSEA. The CDR3 spans 14 residues. Germline trimming cut 4 bases from V and 5 bases from J; bases unmatched to any gene: 5. CDR3 sequence reads: CSVVGLAGGDTQYF. The CDR3 nucleotides read TGCAGCGTTGTAGGGCTAGCGGGGGGAGATACGCAGTATTTT.

The chain joins TRBV29-1 to TRBJ1-2; TRBD1 aligns across 10 bases. The CDR3 covers 15 residues. Germline V gene sequence: CDR1 SQVTM, CDR2 ANQGSEA. Trimming cost V 7 bases and J 4 bases; bases outside gene matches: 12. This CDR3 is CSATTGGTGVYGYTF. CDR3 bases: TGCAGCGCCACCACAGGGGGGACAGGGGTCTATGGCTACACCTTC.

This chain uses TRBV19 with TRBJ2-7; D assignment may be TRBD1 or TRBD2 (6 bases each). This CDR3 is 15 amino acids long. Between the trimmed V and J ends, which lost 1 base and 2 bases, there was a span of 12 bases. Germline V CDR1 and CDR2: LNHDA, SQIVND (reference sequence). The DNA of the CDR3 is TGTGCCAGTAGTATAGGGAGGGGGGCTACCTACGAGCAGTACTTC. It yields the protein CASSIGRGATYEQYF. Looking up the rest from reference TRBV19 and TRBJ2-7 gives the full variable domain: DGGITQSPKYLFRKEGQNVTLSCEQNLNHDAMYWYRQDPGQGLRLIYYSQIVNDFQKGDIAEGYSVSREKKESFPLTVTSAQKNPTAFYLCASSIGRGATYEQYFGPGTRLTVT.

The table lists this clone with a few counts. CDR3 region: CASSQAQGYEQYF. The CDR3 DNA reads as TGTGCCAGCAGCCAAGCACAGGGGTACGAGCAGTACTTC. The chain carries TRBV14 and TRBJ2-7; 7 bases match TRBD1. Germline lookup yields CDR1 SGHDN and CDR2 FVKESK. The trim removed 1 base at V and 4 bases at J, leaving 1 base unmatched. This CDR3 comprises 13 residues. Looking up the rest from reference TRBV14 and TRBJ2-7 gives the full variable domain: EAGVTQFPSHSVIEKGQTVTLRCDPISGHDNLYWYRRVMGKEIKFLLHFVKESKQDESGMPNNRFLAERTGGTYSTLKVQPAELEDSGVYFCASSQAQGYEQYFGPGTRLTVT.

The chain is built from TRBV9 and TRBJ1-4; 7 bases are shared with TRBD1. This CDR3 comprises 14 residues. CDR1 and CDR2 (germline): SGDLS, YYNGEE. The junction had 3 bases not matched to a gene; V was cut back by 0 bases and J by 7 bases. The CDR3 is CASSVGGTAEKLFF. CDR3 DNA sequence: TGTGCCAGCAGCGTAGGTGGGACAGCTGAAAAACTGTTTTTT.

The chain employs TRBV4-1 and TRBJ1-6; D is undetermined. The CDR3 is 15 residues long. With 8 bases removed from V and 0 bases from J, the gap between germline ends came to 11 bases. Germline values: CDR1 MGHRA, CDR2 YSYEKL. CDR3 region: CASGLFGSYNSPLHF. In nucleotides, the CDR3 is TGCGCCAGCGGGCTTTTTGGCTCCTATAATTCACCCCTCCACTTT.

This clone was seen a handful of times. This chain connects TRBV4-1 to TRBJ2-5, with no clear D. The ends were cut back, 4 bases at V and 2 bases at J, with 8 bases in the middle. The CDR3 length is 13 residues. Germline V gene data show CDR1 as MGHRA and CDR2 as YSYEKL. The CDR3 bases are TGCGCCAGCAGCCCCGGCGGTCAAGAGACCCAGTACTTC. Its translation is CASSPGGQETQYF.

This clone showed up just once. The V call is TRBV29-1, the J call TRBJ1-2; 8 bases match TRBD1. The germline gives CDR1 SQVTM, CDR2 ANQGSEA. V was clipped by 4 bases and J by 3 bases; unmatched bases: 7. The CDR3 runs 14 residues. CDR3 loop: CSVADRGNYYGYTF. Written as DNA, the CDR3 is TGCAGCGTTGCCGACAGGGGCAATTACTATGGCTACACCTTC.

This clone has more than one count but fewer than ten. CDR3 DNA: TGTGCCAGCAACCCGTCGGGGTCTAACTATGGCTACACCTTC. Translating gives CASNPSGSNYGYTF. This chain uses TRBV27 with TRBJ1-2; no clear D. Germline lookup yields CDR1 MNHEY and CDR2 SMNVEV (reference sequence). Between the trimmed V and J ends, which lost 7 bases and 0 bases, there was a span of 12 bases. The CDR3 has 14 amino acids.

The chain has TRBV2 and TRBJ2-7; D possibly corresponds to TRBD1 (5 bases). Deletions cut 8 bases from V and 9 bases from J, with 14 bases between. Looked up from germline, CDR1 is SNHLY and CDR2 is FYNNEI. This CDR3 has 11 amino acids. CDR3: CASLGQAGQYF. CDR3 sequence (DNA): TGTGCCAGCCTGGGGCAAGCAGGGCAGTACTTC.

The V call is TRBV10-3, the J call TRBJ2-5; 10 nucleotides match TRBD2. After removal of 6 bases from V and 5 bases from J, the junction contained 6 bases not matched to a gene. The V gene's germline CDR1 is ENHRY and CDR2 SYGVKD. The CDR3 has 14 amino acids. The CDR3 reads CAISEAGGRETQYF. In DNA, the CDR3 is TGTGCCATCAGCGAAGCGGGGGGGCGGGAGACCCAGTACTTC.

In its sample, this clone is medium-sized (0.01 to 0.1%). This chain connects TRBV4-2 to TRBJ2-7; 7 nucleotides match TRBD1. Germline CDR1 is LGHNA and CDR2 is YNFKEQ. Trimming cost V 1 base and J 1 base; bases outside gene matches: 1. The CDR3 is 14 residues long. CDR3 in DNA: TGTGCCAGCAGCCAAGGGGGACAGTCCTACGAGCAGTACTTC. Amino acids: CASSQGGQSYEQYF.

V gene TRBV7-2 combines with J gene TRBJ2-2; D ambiguous. With 2 bases removed from V and 3 bases from J, the gap between germline ends came to 4 bases. The CDR3 extends over 13 amino acids. Per the germline V gene, CDR1 is SGHTA and CDR2 is FQGNSA. Here the CDR3 reads CASSLQYTGELFF. The CDR3 nucleotides are TGTGCCAGCAGCTTACAATACACCGGGGAGCTGTTTTTT.

The CDR3 nucleotides are TGTGCCAGCAGTGGAAGGGGGATTGAAGCTTTCTTT. This sequence encodes CASSGRGIEAFF. The rearrangement links TRBV27 to TRBJ1-1; a possible D gene is TRBD1 (6 bases). Per the germline V gene, CDR1 is MNHEY and CDR2 is SMNVEV (reference sequence). The CDR3 length is 12 residues. V lost 5 bases and J 7 bases, leaving 11 bases between the germline ends.

As to this clone: The sample contains more than one DNA sequence encoding this CDR3. The V call is TRBV6-1, the J call TRBJ2-1; a weak D match, TRBD2 (6 bases). This CDR3 is built from 11 residues. The ends were cut back, 6 bases at V and 6 bases at J, with 6 bases in the middle. In germline, CDR1 is MNHNS, CDR2 SASEGT. The CDR3 DNA sequence: TGTGCCAGCAGCGGGGGCAATGAGCAGTTCTTC. The encoded protein is CASSGGNEQFF.